This TCR beta chain is drawn from a study of T cells in Graves' hyperthyroidism and ophthalmopathy (dated by TCRdb to about 2019). Study-wide context: Peripheral blood samples were taken at the time of initial diagnosis, prior to any treatment. To identify TCR V-J signatures that set the groups apart, the researchers used a discovery cohort of roughly 100 patients, made up of 40 to 45 with Graves' ophthalmopathy and 57 with stable Graves' hyperthyroidism. Whether ophthalmopathy could be predicted prospectively was tested in an independent validation cohort made up of 18 to 20 hyperthyroidism patients plus 17 patients who later progressed to ophthalmopathy. The approximately 100 discovery patients were randomly divided into training and test sets at a 7:3 ratio. The study also compared thyroid tissue and blood T-cell repertoires from over 5 Graves' hyperthyroidism patients. Once sampling was done, hyperthyroidism patients were given methimazole at a starting dose of 30 mg daily, whereas ophthalmopathy patients were given high-dose intravenous methylprednisolone. According to the paper, TCR Vbeta CDR3 sequencing was carried out on some 140 peripheral blood samples, which came from approximately 43 ophthalmopathy, some 73 hyperthyroidism and about 17 progressor patients.

In the ophthalmopathy patients, disease was moderately to severely active, with a Clinical Activity Score of 3 or more, a NOSPECS grade of 4 or more, and a duration of less than 3 months. Any patient with an uncontrolled infection, another autoimmune disease, pregnancy or lactation was excluded. Diagnoses were based on clinical symptoms, serum thyroxine and TRAb, thyroid ultrasound and orbital computed tomography. PBMCs were isolated from about 10 ml of fresh peripheral blood by Ficoll-Paque density gradient centrifugation. Trizol reagent was used to extract total RNA, and RNA quality was then checked on an Agilent 2100 Bioanalyzer. TCR beta CDR3 regions were amplified from RNA transcripts. A first-round RT-PCR of the TCR CDR3 used the HTBI primer set with the Qiagen OneStep RT-PCR kit. Libraries were constructed in a second round of multiplex PCR, after which size selection and purification were performed. The libraries were sequenced on an Illumina HiSeq2000 using paired-end 100 bp reads. The published analysis was carried out like this. SOAPnuke was used to process the raw data, throwing out any read that contained adapters or uncalled bases, had a mean Phred below 15, or lacked an exact constant-primer or identifier match. High-quality paired reads were merged using COPE v1.2.5, and each unique nucleotide sequence was defined as a clonotype. MiTCR v1.1 was used to align the clonotypes against IMGT TRBV, TRBD and TRBJ reference segments. The analysis included only V-J combinations with a frequency above 0.0001, which together covered approximately 99% of the repertoires. A TCS score was defined as the ratio between F50 (clonal expansion) and ExV (chaos), using BLOSUM62-based TCRdist between CDR3 peptides within each V-J. Welch's t-statistics and random forest reduced some 510 V-J features to under 15, which were used in a naive Bayes classifier (R e1071). Using fastp at Q25 and MiXCR, TCRdb reprocessed the public reads and kept productive beta chains. CDR3 protein sequences are deduplicated, and each keeps its most common genes and DNA. These V and J calls originate from TCRdb's pipeline instead of the authors' own analysis. Here the sample has approximately 690,000 distinct CDR3 sequences; around 13% occur a single time. 9.5% to 15% of the sample lies in the top ten.

CDR1 and CDR2 are drawn from the germline V gene: MNHEY, SVGEGT. At the junction V is shortened by 3 bases and J by 1 base; bases outside the gene matches: 4. The CDR3 starts with the cysteine, ends with the phenylalanine, and has 16 residues. Only the CDR3 region is kept as DNA, spanning 48 bases read in frame from base 1. The paper's findings and limits, for the study overall: Ophthalmopathy was separated from stable hyperthyroidism by a 13 V-J signature model, with approximately 90% sensitivity and approximately 81% specificity obtained in cross-validation and 80%/75% obtained in testing. In validation, progression to ophthalmopathy was predicted by the model with almost 71% sensitivity and roughly 72% specificity, a median of around 6.5 months before onset. Blood samples also contained most of the expanded thyroid clonotypes (frequency above 0.001), which suggests that blood repertoires may reflect thyroid immune responses. No statistical method was used to fix the sample size in advance, and group allocation was not hidden from the investigators.

To note about this clonotype: It lacks a known antigen. No much larger clone is present one base from it, and per-base qualities are unavailable.

This chain joins TRBV6-2 or TRBV6-3 to TRBJ1-1; 11 nucleotides in the junction match TRBD1. Sample: blood. This TCR came from a woman between 45 and 60 years old with Graves' ophthalmopathy. The encoded CDR3 is CASSYRTGGANTEAFF. The bases are TGTGCCAGCAGTTATCGGACAGGGGGCGCGAACACTGAAGCTTTCTTT.